The 10 T cell receptor beta chains below all came from one sample that was sequenced in a study of T cell responses to AZD1222 COVID-19 vaccine. Clones were read by immunoSEQ multiplex PCR, and TCRdb kept only the in-frame ones, dropping some. The data show 110,000 or so clones, roughly nine tenths seen once. Material: peripheral blood, obtained on day 0 of MenACWY control vaccination. These receptors originate from an adult in good health.

The chain employs TRBV29-1 and TRBJ1-2, with a possible D match to TRBD1 (5 bases). The germline V gene encodes CDR1 SQVTM and CDR2 ANQGSEA. V lost 1 base and J lost 1, with 16 bases in between. The CDR3 length is 16 residues. This CDR3 reads CSVEGGLDRNNYGYTF. The CDR3 DNA follows: TGCAGCGTTGAAGGAGGATTAGACAGAAATAACTATGGCTACACCTTC.

The chain carries TRBV30 and TRBJ2-7; 7 nucleotides agree with TRBD1. The CDR3 runs to 13 residues. CDR1 GTSNPN and CDR2 SVGIG come from the germline V gene (reference sequence). Trimming took 4 bases from V and 4 from J; bases not matched to a gene: 7. In nucleotides, the CDR3 is TGTGCCTGGAATCCGGGACAGCAATACGAGCAGTACTTC. This gives the protein CAWNPGQQYEQYF. Combining the CDR3 with reference TRBV30 and TRBJ2-7 gives the whole variable domain SQTIHQWPATLVQPVGSPLSLECTVEGTSNPNLYWYRQAAGRGLQLLFYSVGIGQISSEVPQNLSASRPQDRQFILSSKKLLLSDSGFYLCAWNPGQQYEQYFGPGTRLTVT.

The V call is TRBV6-5, the J call TRBJ2-7, with a possible D match to TRBD2 (6 bases). The CDR3 loop spans 14 amino acids. Germline-derived CDR1 and CDR2 are MNHEY and SVGAGI. V lost 5 bases to trimming and J lost 3 bases, with 14 bases between them. The CDR3 reads CASSNPGLFYEQYF. The DNA for the CDR3 is TGTGCCAGCAGTAACCCGGGACTCTTCTACGAGCAGTACTTC.

The rearrangement uses TRBV19 and TRBJ1-2; 8 bases align to TRBD1. The CDR3 sequence is 12 residues long. Germline CDR1 LNHDA, CDR2 SQIVND (reference sequence). Trimming cost V 4 bases and J 7 bases; bases outside gene matches: 2. The chain's CDR3 is CASSRTGSGYTF. CDR3 in DNA: TGTGCCAGTAGTAGGACAGGGTCTGGCTACACCTTC.

V gene TRBV27 combines with J gene TRBJ1-1; a possible D gene is TRBD1 (5 bases). Trimming pared 3 bases from V and 4 bases from J, leaving 9 bases between. CDR3 length: 13 amino acids. Germline assignment: CDR1 MNHEY and CDR2 SMNVEV (reference sequence). In DNA form, the CDR3 reads TGTGCCAGCAGTTTTGGGGGGAGCACTGAAGCTTTCTTT. It yields the protein CASSFGGSTEAFF.

This rearrangement joins TRBV28 to TRBJ2-7; D may be TRBD2 (6 bases). Germline CDR1 and CDR2: MDHEN and SYDVKM. CDR3 length equals 16 residues. Trimming took off 0 bases at V and 1 base at J, with 13 bases between the two ends. The CDR3 region is CASSLWSAGRSYEQYF. The CDR3 DNA reads as TGTGCCAGCAGTTTATGGTCGGCGGGAAGGTCCTACGAGCAGTACTTC.

The chain links TRBV5-1 to TRBJ1-1; tentatively, D is TRBD1 (5 bases). CDR1 is SGHRS and CDR2 is YFSETQ in the germline V gene. The CDR3 runs 13 residues. Trimming removed 5 bases at V and 1 base at J, with 9 bases between. As DNA, the CDR3 is TGCGCCAGCAGTCAACAGGAGAACACTGAAGCTTTCTTT. This translates into CASSQQENTEAFF.

The J gene is TRBJ1-5, the V gene TRBV24-1; TRBD1 agrees at 7 bases. CDR1 and CDR2 (germline): KGHDR, SFDVKD. V dropped 7 bases and J dropped 7; count of bases not matched to a gene: 12. The CDR3 is 15 residues long. The DNA for the CDR3 is TGTGCCACCAGGAATACAGGGGCGGAACGCCAGCCCCAGCATTTT. Translating gives CATRNTGAERQPQHF.

This rearrangement joins TRBV28 to TRBJ1-2; the match to TRBD1 covers 11 bases. Trimming took 5 bases from V and 4 from J; bases not matched to a gene: 9. CDR3 length: 16 residues. Germline V gene data show CDR1 as MDHEN and CDR2 as SYDVKM. The CDR3 DNA is TGTGCCAGCAGTACCAGATGGGACAGGGGGTCCTATGGCTACACCTTC. The encoded protein is CASSTRWDRGSYGYTF.

The chain carries TRBV18 and TRBJ1-1; D might be TRBD1 (5 bases). This CDR3 is 14 amino acids long. Germline CDR1 is KGHSH and CDR2 is LQKENI. Deletions cut 0 bases from V and 4 bases from J, with 9 bases between. The CDR3 sequence is CASSPPGTPTEAFF. The CDR3 DNA reads as TGTGCCAGCTCACCACCGGGGACTCCCACTGAAGCTTTCTTT.